These 29 T cell receptor beta chains were all obtained from the same sample, sequenced in a study of T cell changes during pregnancy in multiple sclerosis (dated by TCRdb to between 2018 and 2020). Library prep was done by the immunoSEQ multiplex PCR assay. The table comes from immuneACCESS by way of TCRdb, which keeps in-frame sequences with V and J called. Part of the clones is missing from these tables; in studies checked, under half for an unresolved V gene and the rest for unknown reasons. This sample lists 100,000 or so clones; around 92% were detected once. The biggest ten clones account for less than 2% of the sample. This material consisted of peripheral blood, taken after pregnancy. Source of these receptors: a female donor with multiple sclerosis, enrolled in a pregnancy study.

V is TRBV7-9 and J is TRBJ1-1; 9 nucleotides match TRBD1. The CDR3 length is 17 residues. The J segment lost 0 bases and the V segment lost 2 bases, leaving 7 bases of the junction unmatched. From germline, CDR1 is SEHNR and CDR2 FQNEAQ (reference sequence). The chain's CDR3 is CASSLSWDRALNTEAFF. As DNA, the CDR3 is TGTGCCAGCAGCTTATCCTGGGACAGGGCACTGAACACTGAAGCTTTCTTT.

The chain joins TRBV14 to TRBJ2-3; 10 bases are shared with TRBD1. With V trimmed by 5 bases and J by 3 bases, 5 bases remained unmatched. The germline gives CDR1 SGHDN, CDR2 FVKESK. The CDR3 is 15 amino acids. CDR3 loop: CASSLTGGWTDTQYF. The CDR3 DNA follows: TGTGCCAGCAGCTTGACAGGGGGCTGGACAGATACGCAGTATTTT. The whole variable domain, filled in from reference TRBV14 and TRBJ2-3, reads EAGVTQFPSHSVIEKGQTVTLRCDPISGHDNLYWYRRVMGKEIKFLLHFVKESKQDESGMPNNRFLAERTGGTYSTLKVQPAELEDSGVYFCASSLTGGWTDTQYFGPGTRLTVL.

This chain uses TRBV5-1 with TRBJ2-7; 9 nucleotides agree with TRBD2. Germline trimming cut 4 bases from V and 0 bases from J; bases unmatched to any gene: 8. CDR1 SGHRS and CDR2 YFSETQ come from the germline V gene. The CDR3 has 16 amino acids. DNA for the CDR3: TGCGCCAGCAGCCCTTCACTAGCGGGCCGCTCCTACGAGCAGTACTTC. Its protein is CASSPSLAGRSYEQYF.

The rearrangement joins TRBV6-5 to TRBJ2-3, with 7 bases aligning to TRBD2. Germline-derived CDR1 and CDR2 are MNHEY and SVGAGI. The CDR3 runs to 14 residues. V was pared by 6 bases and J by 0 bases, with 3 bases of the junction left unmatched. The CDR3 spells CASRPRGSTDTQYF. The CDR3 DNA reads TGTGCCAGCAGACCGCGGGGGAGCACAGATACGCAGTATTTT.

V gene TRBV7-9 combines with J gene TRBJ2-3; maybe TRBD2 (6 bases). Trimming stripped 5 bases from V and 1 base from J, with 13 bases between. Looked up from germline, CDR1 is SEHNR and CDR2 is FQNEAQ (reference sequence). The CDR3 is 15 amino acids. The CDR3 region is CASSPERVRTDTQYF. In DNA form, the CDR3 reads TGTGCCAGCAGCCCTGAGCGGGTACGCACAGATACGCAGTATTTT.

The rearrangement links TRBV4-1 to TRBJ1-2, with 11 bases lining up with TRBD1. J was trimmed by 4 bases and V by 1 base; bases with no gene match: 2. The V gene's germline CDR1 is MGHRA and CDR2 YSYEKL. This CDR3 spans 15 amino acids. The CDR3 loop is CASSQGDRGGYGYTF. DNA of the CDR3: TGCGCCAGCAGCCAAGGGGACAGGGGGGGCTATGGCTACACCTTC.

The chain carries TRBV11-3 and TRBJ1-1, with 9 nucleotides matching TRBD1. The CDR3 totals 18 residues. The V gene's germline CDR1 is SGHNT and CDR2 YENEEA. J was trimmed by 1 base and V by 0 bases; bases with no gene match: 9. Written as DNA, the CDR3 is TGTGCCAGCAGCTTAGATATTTGGGGACAGGGTGGGAACACTGAAGCTTTCTTT. Its translation is CASSLDIWGQGGNTEAFF.

This clone appeared once. The CDR3 DNA reads TGCGCCAGCAGTCTCCCAGCGGGAGTGGGGTACAATGAGCAGTTCTTC. This codes for CASSLPAGVGYNEQFF. J is TRBJ2-1 and V is TRBV5-1; 8 positions agree with TRBD2. J lost 4 bases, V lost 5 bases, and 11 bases had no gene match. CDR1 and CDR2 (germline): SGHRS, YFSETQ. This CDR3 is 16 amino acids long.

Written as DNA, the CDR3 is TGTGCCAGCAGTTTGACGGGACACTACAATGAGCAGTTCTTC. This sequence encodes CASSLTGHYNEQFF. The V and J genes are TRBV28 and TRBJ2-1, with a weak D call TRBD1 (6 bases). This CDR3 spans 14 amino acids. V was clipped by 3 bases and J by 3 bases, with 9 bases between them. The germline V gene has CDR1 MDHEN and CDR2 SYDVKM.

This chain joins TRBV30 and TRBJ1-4, with D uncertain. The V and J ends lost 5 bases and 4 bases respectively, with 5 bases between them. This CDR3 is built from 11 residues. Germline assignment: CDR1 GTSNPN and CDR2 SVGIG (reference sequence). The CDR3 reads CAWAINEKLFF. Here the CDR3 DNA reads TGTGCCTGGGCTATTAATGAAAAACTGTTTTTT. Together with reference TRBV30 and TRBJ1-4, the CDR3 gives the full variable domain: SQTIHQWPATLVQPVGSPLSLECTVEGTSNPNLYWYRQAAGRGLQLLFYSVGIGQISSEVPQNLSASRPQDRQFILSSKKLLLSDSGFYLCAWAINEKLFFGSGTQLSVL.

The genes are TRBV5-6 and TRBJ1-1; D is uncertain. V lost 0 bases, J lost 8 bases, and 11 bases lay in between. The CDR3 is made up of 13 amino acids. Germline V gene sequence: CDR1 SGHDT, CDR2 YYEEEE. The CDR3 bases are TGTGCCAGCAGCTTGGCGTACAGAACAGAAGCTTTCTTT. It is translated as CASSLAYRTEAFF.

The chain uses TRBV10-3 and TRBJ2-1; 9 nucleotides align to TRBD1. Germline CDR1 ENHRY, CDR2 SYGVKD. The CDR3 is 15 amino acids. V lost 5 bases and J lost 2; bases outside the gene matches: 4. The CDR3: CAISQTGGAYNEQFF. In nucleotides, the CDR3 is TGTGCCATCAGTCAGACAGGGGGTGCCTACAATGAGCAGTTCTTC.

The V and J genes are TRBV5-1 and TRBJ2-3, with D hard to call. The CDR3 is 14 amino acids. Trimming shortened V by 0 bases and J by 2 bases, and 7 bases separated the two germline ends. CDR1 SGHRS and CDR2 YFSETQ come from the germline V gene. For the CDR3, the DNA is TGCGCCAGCAGCTTGGAATTATTCACAGATACGCAGTATTTT. It specifies CASSLELFTDTQYF.

The chain joins TRBV18 to TRBJ2-1; 9 nucleotides align to TRBD1. This CDR3 contains 15 residues. V dropped 0 bases and J dropped 4; count of bases not matched to a gene: 1. Germline loops: CDR1 KGHSH, CDR2 LQKENI. The chain's CDR3 is CASSPPDRGYNEQFF. Written as DNA, the CDR3 is TGTGCCAGCTCACCACCGGACAGGGGATACAATGAGCAGTTCTTC.

The V gene is TRBV11-2, the J gene TRBJ2-7; D call uncertain. The length of the CDR3 is 13 residues. Germline CDR1 is SGHAT and CDR2 is FQNNGV. Trimming took off 0 bases at V and 5 bases at J, with 8 bases between the two ends. As DNA, the CDR3 is TGTGCCAGCAGCTTAGAACTTCCTGACGAGCAGTACTTC. It is translated as CASSLELPDEQYF.

V is TRBV4-3 and J is TRBJ2-1; TRBD2 agrees at 10 bases. Per the germline V gene, CDR1 is LGHNA and CDR2 is YSLEER. J was trimmed by 0 bases and V by 3 bases; bases with no gene match: 5. The CDR3 loop spans 17 amino acids. The CDR3 sequence: CASSQGSGGASYNEQFF. The CDR3 DNA sequence: TGCGCCAGCAGCCAGGGCAGCGGGGGGGCCTCCTACAATGAGCAGTTCTTC.

This clone was found once. This chain connects TRBV11-3 to TRBJ2-7; 11 positions agree with TRBD1. In germline, CDR1 is SGHNT, CDR2 YENEEA. V was clipped by 5 bases and J by 2 bases; unmatched bases: 2. The CDR3 sequence is 14 residues long. CDR3 loop: CASSRDRGAYEQYF. Here the CDR3 DNA reads TGTGCCAGCAGCCGGGACAGGGGGGCCTACGAGCAGTACTTC.

The chain uses TRBV7-8 and TRBJ1-1; D remains ambiguous. The germline gives CDR1 SGHVS, CDR2 FQNEAQ. V was cut by 2 bases and J by 4 bases, with 20 bases left in between. The CDR3 spans 17 residues. CDR3: CASSLRHKSEAGTEAFF. The CDR3 DNA reads TGTGCCAGCAGCTTAAGGCATAAATCGGAGGCGGGCACTGAAGCTTTCTTT.

This chain links TRBV27 with TRBJ1-6; 7 positions match TRBD1. The V gene's germline CDR1 is MNHEY and CDR2 SMNVEV (reference sequence). CDR3 size: 15 residues. After removal of 3 bases from V and 4 bases from J, the junction contained 3 bases not matched to a gene. This CDR3 is CASSFEGQYNSPLHF. In nucleotides, the CDR3 is TGTGCCAGCAGTTTCGAGGGACAGTATAATTCACCCCTCCACTTT.

This chain uses TRBV18 with TRBJ1-5, with 8 bases aligning to TRBD1. The germline gives CDR1 KGHSH, CDR2 LQKENI. The CDR3 spans 14 residues. Trimming at V came to 6 bases and at J to 4 bases, leaving 5 bases not matched to a gene. Here the CDR3 reads CASSDRGPNQPQHF. The CDR3 DNA reads as TGTGCCAGCTCCGACAGGGGCCCGAATCAGCCCCAGCATTTT.

V is TRBV9 and J is TRBJ1-2, with D uncertain. Trimming stripped 0 bases from V and 8 bases from J, with 20 bases between. CDR3 length equals 16 residues. Germline values: CDR1 SGDLS, CDR2 YYNGEE. DNA for the CDR3: TGTGCCAGCAGCGTAGAGGTCGGGCCGGAGGTTCGGGGCTACACCTTC. This gives the protein CASSVEVGPEVRGYTF.

Written as DNA, the CDR3 is TGTGCCAGCAGCGTAGAAAGGGGAAGCTCCTACAATGAGCAGTTCTTC. Its protein product is CASSVERGSSYNEQFF. The V gene is TRBV9, the J gene TRBJ2-1; D perhaps matches TRBD1 (5 bases). Trimming removed 0 bases from V and 0 bases from J, with 10 bases in between. CDR1 and CDR2 from the germline V gene are SGDLS and YYNGEE. The CDR3 is 16 amino acids.

This sequence joins TRBV9 and TRBJ2-3; tentatively, D is TRBD1 (6 bases). Germline values: CDR1 SGDLS, CDR2 YYNGEE. CDR3 length equals 13 residues. The V and J ends lost 6 bases and 6 bases respectively, with 14 bases between them. The CDR3 region has the DNA TGTGCCAGCAATCCGGACCAGGGGGATACGCAGTATTTT. This codes for CASNPDQGDTQYF.

The chain employs TRBV11-3 and TRBJ2-3, with TRBD1 as a possible D gene (6 bases). The CDR3 consists of 19 residues. V was pared by 5 bases and J by 0 bases, with 24 bases between. In germline, CDR1 is SGHNT, CDR2 YENEEA. In DNA form, the CDR3 reads TGTGCCAGCAGCATAACCCGGGACACAGAAAAAACTAGCACAGATACGCAGTATTTT. It specifies CASSITRDTEKTSTDTQYF.

This clone was seen a few times. The chain links TRBV27 to TRBJ1-1, with 8 positions matching TRBD1. Germline-derived CDR1 and CDR2 are MNHEY and SMNVEV (reference sequence). This CDR3 comprises 11 residues. J gave up 10 bases and V 6 bases, and 4 bases lay outside the gene matches. This chain's CDR3 is CASRDGTGAFF. In DNA form, the CDR3 reads TGTGCCAGCAGAGACGGGACAGGAGCTTTCTTT.

The chain links TRBV15 to TRBJ2-5, with 7 nucleotides matching TRBD2. V lost 5 bases to trimming and J lost 1 base; unmatched junction nucleotides: 4. Germline values: CDR1 LNHNV, CDR2 YYDKDF (reference sequence). The CDR3 is 14 amino acids. The CDR3 DNA is TGTGCCACCAGCTTACTAGCGATCCAAGAGACCCAGTACTTC. This codes for CATSLLAIQETQYF.

V gene TRBV9 combines with J gene TRBJ2-1; 11 nucleotides align to TRBD1. V shed 1 base and J 7 bases; nucleotides not matched to a gene: 4. Germline V gene data show CDR1 as SGDLS and CDR2 as YYNGEE. This CDR3 spans 15 amino acids. The CDR3 DNA reads TGTGCCAGCAGCGTATCAGGGACAGGGGGGAATGAGCAGTTCTTC. This codes for CASSVSGTGGNEQFF.

This clone appeared once. The chain recombines TRBV7-9 with TRBJ2-7, with 11 bases lining up with TRBD2. V lost 7 bases and J lost 2; bases outside the gene matches: 16. The CDR3 has 18 residues. Germline V gene lookup returns CDR1 SEHNR and CDR2 FQNEAQ (reference sequence). The CDR3 coding sequence is TGTGCCAGCACCCGGTACGGGACTAGCGGAGAAGGGGCCTACGAGCAGTACTTC. Translated, it gives CASTRYGTSGEGAYEQYF.

The chain links TRBV18 to TRBJ2-7, with a tentative D call TRBD2 (6 bases). CDR1 and CDR2 (germline): KGHSH, LQKENI. The germline V and J ends were trimmed by 1 base and 0 bases, with 16 bases remaining between them. This CDR3 is 17 amino acids long. CDR3 amino acids: CASSPRESGLLSYEQYF. The CDR3 nucleotides are TGTGCCAGCTCACCACGAGAGTCGGGACTCCTCTCCTACGAGCAGTACTTC.